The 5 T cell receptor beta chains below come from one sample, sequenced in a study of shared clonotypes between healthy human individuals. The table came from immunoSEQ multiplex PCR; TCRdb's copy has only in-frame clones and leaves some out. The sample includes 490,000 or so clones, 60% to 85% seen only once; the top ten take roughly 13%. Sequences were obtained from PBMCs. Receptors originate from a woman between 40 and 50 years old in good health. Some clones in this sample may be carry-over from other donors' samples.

CDR3 in DNA: TGTGCCAGCAGTGTAACGACTAGCGGGAGGACAGATACGCAGTATTTT. The encoded protein is CASSVTTSGRTDTQYF. J is TRBJ2-3 and V is TRBV6-1, with 13 bases identical to TRBD2. The CDR3 consists of 16 residues. The germline gives CDR1 MNHNS, CDR2 SASEGT. J lost 3 bases, V lost 4 bases, and 4 bases had no gene match.

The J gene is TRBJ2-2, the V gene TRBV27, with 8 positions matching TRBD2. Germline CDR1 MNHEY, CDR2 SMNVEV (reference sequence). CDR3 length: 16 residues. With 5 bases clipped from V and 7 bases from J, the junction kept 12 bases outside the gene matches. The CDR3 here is CASSPYGSGGGGELFF. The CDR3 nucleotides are TGTGCCAGCAGTCCTTATGGGTCCGGGGGGGGCGGGGAGCTGTTTTTT.

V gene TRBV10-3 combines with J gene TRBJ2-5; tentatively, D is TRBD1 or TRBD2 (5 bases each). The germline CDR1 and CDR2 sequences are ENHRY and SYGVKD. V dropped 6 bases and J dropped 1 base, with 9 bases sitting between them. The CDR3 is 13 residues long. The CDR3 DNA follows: TGTGCCATCAGCCGGGACCCCCAAGAGACCCAGTACTTC. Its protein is CAISRDPQETQYF.

CDR3 residues: CASSQSSRELAYNEQFF. The CDR3 DNA reads TGTGCCAGCAGCCAATCATCACGAGAGCTTGCCTACAATGAGCAGTTCTTC. The chain carries TRBV7-9 and TRBJ2-1; D is ambiguous. The CDR3 contains 17 residues. Trimming took off 5 bases at V and 2 bases at J, with 19 bases between the two ends. Germline lookup yields CDR1 SEHNR and CDR2 FQNEAQ (reference sequence).

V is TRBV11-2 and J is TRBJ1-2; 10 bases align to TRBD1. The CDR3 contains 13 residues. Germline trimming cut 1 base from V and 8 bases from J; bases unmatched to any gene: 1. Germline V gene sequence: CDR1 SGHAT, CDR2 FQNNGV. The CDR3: CASSLGGQGGYTF. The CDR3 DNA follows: TGTGCCAGCAGCTTAGGGGGACAGGGGGGCTACACCTTC.